This TCR beta chain was sequenced during a study of T cells after yellow fever vaccination. V was clipped by 7 bases and J by 7 bases, with 15 bases between them. The CDR3 sequence is 12 residues long. Germline assignment: CDR1 SGHRS and CDR2 YFSETQ. The sample holds a few counts of this clonotype. The target antigen is unknown. The study made its TCR cDNA through 5'RACE template switching. That step introduced a universal primer site along with UMIs. TCRdb independently ran MiXCR on the 5' RACE reads; one entry per CDR3 protein. The sample yields fewer than 350,000 distinct CDR3 sequences, around 4.5% seen once. Notes on the study in general: A secondary response was less intense yet reached its peak sooner, at day 5 versus 15. Abundant clonotypes (contaminants from the bulk population) could be present in FACS-sorted repertoires.

The rearrangement uses TRBV5-1 and TRBJ2-7; D perhaps matches TRBD1 (7 bases). The input for sequencing was PBMCs, taken 15 days after the yellow fever booster vaccination. This receptor was taken from a man between 18 and 35 years old who received the YFV17D yellow fever vaccine. This CDR3 reads CASHDRAGEQYF. CDR3 bases: TGCGCCAGCCATGACAGGGCGGGAGAGCAGTACTTC. Drawing the rest from reference TRBV5-1 and TRBJ2-7, the complete variable domain is KAGVTQTPRYLIKTRGQQVTLSCSPISGHRSVSWYQQTPGQGLQFLFEYFSETQRNKGNFPGRFSGRQFSNSRSEMNVSTLELGDSALYLCASHDRAGEQYFGPGTRLTVT.